This TCR beta chain derives from a study of T-cell memory formation after mild COVID-19. Looking at the study overall: Each donor largely had its own TCR clusters.

With regard to this clonotype: Its matching antigen is unknown.

The CDR3 runs to 14 residues. V shed 5 bases and J 4 bases; nucleotides not matched to a gene: 3. Germline CDR1 is SGHTA and CDR2 is FQGNSA. Notes on the study in general: While clones contracting from day 15 to 85 were balanced between CD4 and CD8, later expanders leaned CD4+.

The TCR alpha and TCR beta cDNA libraries, bearing sample barcodes and UMIs, were generated by 5'RACE using constant-segment primers. One entry per CDR3 protein, called by TCRdb with MiXCR from the 5' RACE reads. The sample has about 350,000 distinct CDR3 sequences, roughly 15% seen once. The specimen sequenced was PBMCs or a T cell subset sorted from them (not recorded which). This clonotype was obtained from a man aged 18 to 29 who had mild COVID-19 (a few samples of this study predate the infection). Cell type and time point are not known. This rearrangement joins TRBV7-2 to TRBJ1-4; 8 nucleotides match TRBD1. The DNA of the CDR3 is TGTGCCAGCAGCGCAGGGGGCCATAATGAAAAACTGTTTTTT. This encodes CASSAGGHNEKLFF.